This TCR beta chain was identified in a study of T cell responses to AZD1222 COVID-19 vaccine. The wider study: Investigators merged groups given second doses at roughly 4 or roughly 12 weeks. Notes on the study in general: In the spike-specific TCR repertoire, nearly half reportedly target unmutated variant regions. White British donors predominated, females outnumbered males, and clonal diversity was possibly underestimated. Spike-specific TCR repertoires showed rising breadth and depth after two AZD1222 doses.

The V gene's germline CDR1 is SGHRS and CDR2 YFSETQ. Trimming removed 2 bases from V and 5 bases from J; junction bases left unmatched: 1. This CDR3 contains 13 residues. A remark on this clone: Antigen specificity is unknown.

TCRdb's table, derived via immunoSEQ multiplex PCR, lists solely in-frame clones and lacks some. The table shows approximately 190,000 clones, with about nine tenths occurring only once. This specimen consisted of peripheral blood, obtained on day 0 of AZD1222 vaccination. This TCR was recovered from an adult in good health. The J gene is TRBJ2-1, the V gene TRBV5-1; 7 bases line up with TRBD1. CDR3 sequence reads: CASSFGTDNEQFF. The CDR3 nucleotides are TGCGCCAGCAGCTTCGGGACAGACAATGAGCAGTTCTTC. Supplemented by reference TRBV5-1 and TRBJ2-1, the full variable domain reads KAGVTQTPRYLIKTRGQQVTLSCSPISGHRSVSWYQQTPGQGLQFLFEYFSETQRNKGNFPGRFSGRQFSNSRSEMNVSTLELGDSALYLCASSFGTDNEQFFGPGTRLTVL.